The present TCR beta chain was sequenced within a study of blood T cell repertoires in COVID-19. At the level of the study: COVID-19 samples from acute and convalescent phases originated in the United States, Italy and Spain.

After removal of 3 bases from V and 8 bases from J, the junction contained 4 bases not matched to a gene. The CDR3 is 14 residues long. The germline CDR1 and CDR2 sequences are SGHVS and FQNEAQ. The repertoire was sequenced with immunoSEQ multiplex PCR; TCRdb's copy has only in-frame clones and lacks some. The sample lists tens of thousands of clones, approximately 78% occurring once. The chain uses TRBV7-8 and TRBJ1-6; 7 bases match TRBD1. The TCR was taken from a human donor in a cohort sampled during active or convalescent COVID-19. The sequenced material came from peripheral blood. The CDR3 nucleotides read TGTGCCAGCAGCTTGACAGGGTTAGATTCACCCCTCCACTTT. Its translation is CASSLTGLDSPLHF.